This T cell receptor (beta chain) came from a study of cytomegalovirus exposure and HLA in healthy donors. Study-level findings and limits: Among TCR beta chains of equal frequency, HLA-associated ones were more clonally expanded in a later analysis.

Researchers ran the PCR with 60 Vbeta and 13 Jbeta primers. The assay was immunoSEQ multiplex PCR, and TCRdb's table has in-frame clones only and misses some. The profile shows about 110,000 clones, 79% of them singletons. As concerns this clone: The antigen is undetermined.

CDR3 size: 16 residues. Germline-derived CDR1 and CDR2 are LGHNA and YSLEER. J was trimmed by 3 bases and V by 3 bases; bases with no gene match: 11. This TCR came from a young man in good health and CMV-seropositive. The chain recombines TRBV4-3 with TRBJ2-7, with 7 nucleotides matching TRBD1. The sequencing sample was made of PBMCs. CDR3 nucleotide sequence: TGCGCCAGCAGCCAGCAATACGGGACAGAACGCTACGAGCAGTACTTC. It encodes CASSQQYGTERYEQYF.